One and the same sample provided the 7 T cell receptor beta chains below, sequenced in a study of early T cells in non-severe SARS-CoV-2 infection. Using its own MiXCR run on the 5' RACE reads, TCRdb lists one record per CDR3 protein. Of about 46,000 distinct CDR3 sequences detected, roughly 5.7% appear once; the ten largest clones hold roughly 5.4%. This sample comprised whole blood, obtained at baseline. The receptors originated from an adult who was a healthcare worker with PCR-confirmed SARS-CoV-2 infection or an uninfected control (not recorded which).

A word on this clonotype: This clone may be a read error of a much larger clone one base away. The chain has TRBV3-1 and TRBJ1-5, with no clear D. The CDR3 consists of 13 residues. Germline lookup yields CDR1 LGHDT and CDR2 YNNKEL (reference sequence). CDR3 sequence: CASGQRGGQPQHF. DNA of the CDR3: TGTGCCAGCGGCCAACGAGGAGGGCAGCCCCAGCATTTT.

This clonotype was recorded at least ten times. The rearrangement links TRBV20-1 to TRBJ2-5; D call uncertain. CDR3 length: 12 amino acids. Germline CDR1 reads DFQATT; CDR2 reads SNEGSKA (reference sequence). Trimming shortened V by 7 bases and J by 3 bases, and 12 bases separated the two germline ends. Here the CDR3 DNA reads TGCAGTGTCTCGCCGTCGGAAGAGACCCAGTACTTC. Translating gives CSVSPSEETQYF.

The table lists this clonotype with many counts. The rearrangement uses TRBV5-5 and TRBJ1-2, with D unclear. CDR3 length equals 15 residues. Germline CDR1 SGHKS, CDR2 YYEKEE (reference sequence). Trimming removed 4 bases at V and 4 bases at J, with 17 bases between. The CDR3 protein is CASSRSTDEFYGYTF. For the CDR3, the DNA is TGTGCCAGCAGCAGGTCGACGGATGAATTCTATGGCTACACCTTC.

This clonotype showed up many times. The CDR3 DNA reads as TGTGCCAGCAGCCGTGACGGGGGACGAGAGACCCAGTACTTC. Translation: CASSRDGGRETQYF. The chain employs TRBV7-9 and TRBJ2-5, with D perhaps TRBD2 (6 bases). V dropped 5 bases and J dropped 4 bases, with 14 bases sitting between them. Germline-derived CDR1 and CDR2 are SEHNR and FQNEAQ (reference sequence). The CDR3 sequence is 14 residues long.

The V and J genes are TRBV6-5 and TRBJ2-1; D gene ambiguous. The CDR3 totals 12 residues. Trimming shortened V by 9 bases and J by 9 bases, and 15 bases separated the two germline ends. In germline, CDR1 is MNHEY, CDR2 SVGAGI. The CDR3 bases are TGTGCCAGTCGGACCACGTCCGGTGAGCAGTTCTTC. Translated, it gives CASRTTSGEQFF.

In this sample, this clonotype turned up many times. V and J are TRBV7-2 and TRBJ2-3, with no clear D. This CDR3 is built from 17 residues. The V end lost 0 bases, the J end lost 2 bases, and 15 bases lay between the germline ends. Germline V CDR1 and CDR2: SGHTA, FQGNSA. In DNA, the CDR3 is TGTGCCAGCAGCTTAGCGTTGGACGACGGGCTCACAGATACGCAGTATTTT. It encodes CASSLALDDGLTDTQYF.

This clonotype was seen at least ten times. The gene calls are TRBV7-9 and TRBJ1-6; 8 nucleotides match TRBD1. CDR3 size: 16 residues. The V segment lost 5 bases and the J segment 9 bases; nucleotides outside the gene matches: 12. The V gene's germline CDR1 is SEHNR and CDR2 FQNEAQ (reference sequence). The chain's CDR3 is CASSRKTGTGASPLHF. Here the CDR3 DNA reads TGTGCCAGCAGCCGTAAAACCGGGACAGGAGCTTCACCCCTCCACTTT.